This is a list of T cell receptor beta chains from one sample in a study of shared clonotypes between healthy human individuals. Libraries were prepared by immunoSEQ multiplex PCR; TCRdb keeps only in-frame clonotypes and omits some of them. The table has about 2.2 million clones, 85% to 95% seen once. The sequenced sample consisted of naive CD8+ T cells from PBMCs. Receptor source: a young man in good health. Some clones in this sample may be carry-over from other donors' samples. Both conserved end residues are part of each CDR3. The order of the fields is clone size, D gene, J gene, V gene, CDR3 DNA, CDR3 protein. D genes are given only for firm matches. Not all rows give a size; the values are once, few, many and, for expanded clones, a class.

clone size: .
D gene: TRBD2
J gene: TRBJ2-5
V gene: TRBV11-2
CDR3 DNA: TGTGCCAGCAGCCGTTTTCCGGGACTAGCGGGCCCAGAGACCCAGTACTTC
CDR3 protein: CASSRFPGLAGPETQYF

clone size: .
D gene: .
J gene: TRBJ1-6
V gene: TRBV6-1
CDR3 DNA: TGTGCCAGCAGAGACAGCCTCCTATCACCCCTCCACTTT
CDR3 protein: CASRDSLLSPLHF

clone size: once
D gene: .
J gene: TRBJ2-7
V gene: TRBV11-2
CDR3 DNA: TGTGCCACCCGACAGGCGAACGAGCAGTACTTC
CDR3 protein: CATRQANEQYF

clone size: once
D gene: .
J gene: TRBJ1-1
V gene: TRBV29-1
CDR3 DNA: TGCAGCGGTGGCCAGGGGATGAACACTGAAGCTTTCTTT
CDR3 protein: CSGGQGMNTEAFF

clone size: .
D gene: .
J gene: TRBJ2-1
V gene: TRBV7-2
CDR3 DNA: TGTGCCAGCAGCCCCATCCCCCGGGACATATTAGATGAGCAGTTCTTC
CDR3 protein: CASSPIPRDILDEQFF

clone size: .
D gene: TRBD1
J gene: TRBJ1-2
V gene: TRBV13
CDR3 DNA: TGTGCCAGCAGCGCATTCCCCTCAGGGGGCGGCGGCTATGGCTACACCTTC
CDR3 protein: CASSAFPSGGGGYGYTF

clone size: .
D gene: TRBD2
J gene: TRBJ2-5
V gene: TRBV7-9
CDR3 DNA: TGTGCCAGCAGCTCACTAGCGGAAGAGACCCAGTACTTC
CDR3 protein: CASSSLAEETQYF

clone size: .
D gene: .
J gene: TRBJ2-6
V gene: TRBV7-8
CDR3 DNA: TGTGCCAGCAGCTTAGTAAGGAGCTCTGGGGCCAACGTCCTGACTTTC
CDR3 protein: CASSLVRSSGANVLTF

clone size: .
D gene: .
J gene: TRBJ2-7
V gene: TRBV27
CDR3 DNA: TGTGCCAGCAGTCCCACCGCCGGGAAATACGAGCAGTACTTC
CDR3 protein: CASSPTAGKYEQYF

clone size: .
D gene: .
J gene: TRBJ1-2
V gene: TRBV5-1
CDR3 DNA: TGCGCCAGCAGCTCCCTTGAGAGGTGGAGAGGCTACACCTTC
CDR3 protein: CASSSLERWRGYTF

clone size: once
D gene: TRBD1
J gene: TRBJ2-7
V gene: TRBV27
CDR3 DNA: TGTGCCAGCAGTTCACCGGGACAGGGGAACTACGAGCAGTACTTC
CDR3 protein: CASSSPGQGNYEQYF

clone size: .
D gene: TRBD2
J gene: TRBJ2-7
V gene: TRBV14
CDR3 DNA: TGTGCCAGCAGCCAAGATTTTTTCGGGGGGGCCGAGCAGTACTTC
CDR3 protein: CASSQDFFGGAEQYF

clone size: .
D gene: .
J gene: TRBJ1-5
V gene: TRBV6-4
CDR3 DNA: TGTGCCAGCAGTGACTCGGTAGATCAGCCCCAGCATTTT
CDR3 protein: CASSDSVDQPQHF

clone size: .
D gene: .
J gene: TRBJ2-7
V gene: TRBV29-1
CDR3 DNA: TGCAGCGTTGCCGATAAGGCGTTCTCCTACGAGCAGTACTTC
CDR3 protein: CSVADKAFSYEQYF

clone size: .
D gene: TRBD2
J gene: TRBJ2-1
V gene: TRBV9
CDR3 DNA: TGTGCCAGCAGCGAGCCTCTACGGACTAGCGGAGCCGATGACTACAATGAGCAGTTCTTC
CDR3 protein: CASSEPLRTSGADDYNEQFF

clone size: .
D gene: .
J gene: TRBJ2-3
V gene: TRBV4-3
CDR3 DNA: TGCGCCAGCAGCCAAGATTTCAGGAAACCAGATACGCAGTATTTT
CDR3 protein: CASSQDFRKPDTQYF

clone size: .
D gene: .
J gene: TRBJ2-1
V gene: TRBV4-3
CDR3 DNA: TGCGCCAGCAGCCAAGATGGAGCGGGCGGGTCCTACAATGAGCAGTTCTTC
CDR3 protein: CASSQDGAGGSYNEQFF

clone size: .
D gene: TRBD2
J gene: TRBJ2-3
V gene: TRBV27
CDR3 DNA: TGTGCCAGCAGTATCCAACTAGCGGACACAGATACGCAGTATTTT
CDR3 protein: CASSIQLADTDTQYF

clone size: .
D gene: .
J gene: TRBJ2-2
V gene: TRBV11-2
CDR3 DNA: TGTGCCAGCAGCTTATTCCCACAGTCGAACACCGGGGAGCTGTTTTTT
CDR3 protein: CASSLFPQSNTGELFF

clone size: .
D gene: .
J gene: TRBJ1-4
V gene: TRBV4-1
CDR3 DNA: TGCGCCAGCAGCCAAGTCGCTAACAGTCGGGGTGAAAAACTGTTTTTT
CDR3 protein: CASSQVANSRGEKLFF

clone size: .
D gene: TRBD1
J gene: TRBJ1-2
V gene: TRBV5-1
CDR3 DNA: TGCGCCAGCAGCGAAGGAAGGGACAGGGTCTACTATGGCTACACCTTC
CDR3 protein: CASSEGRDRVYYGYTF

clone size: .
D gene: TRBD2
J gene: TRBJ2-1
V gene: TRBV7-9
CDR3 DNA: TGTGCCAGCACCTCTGGGCTAGCGGGAGGGTTTTTAAAGAATGAGCAGTTCTTC
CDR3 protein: CASTSGLAGGFLKNEQFF

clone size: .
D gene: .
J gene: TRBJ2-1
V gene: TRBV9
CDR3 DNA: TGTGCCAGCAGCGTAGACGGGATTCACAATGAGCAGTTCTTC
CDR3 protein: CASSVDGIHNEQFF

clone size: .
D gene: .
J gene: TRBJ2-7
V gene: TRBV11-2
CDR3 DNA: TGTGCCAGCAGCTTAGACGGGACCGGGACCCTATACGAGCAGTACTTC
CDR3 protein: CASSLDGTGTLYEQYF

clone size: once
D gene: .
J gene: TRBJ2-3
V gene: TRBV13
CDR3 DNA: TGTGCCAGCAGCTTAGGGGGACCCGCAGATACGCAGTATTTT
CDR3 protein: CASSLGGPADTQYF

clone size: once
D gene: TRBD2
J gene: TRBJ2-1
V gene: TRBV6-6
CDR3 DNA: TGTGCCAGCAGTTATTCACCGGGACTAGCGGGAGTTGAGCAGTTCTTC
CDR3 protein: CASSYSPGLAGVEQFF

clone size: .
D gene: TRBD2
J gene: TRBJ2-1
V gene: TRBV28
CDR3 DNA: TGTGCCAGCAGTTTCCCTCCGGGACTACACTACTCCTACAATGAGCAGTTCTTC
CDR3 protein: CASSFPPGLHYSYNEQFF

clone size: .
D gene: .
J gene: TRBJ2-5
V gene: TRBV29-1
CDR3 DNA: TGCAGCGTTAAAGTGGAGACCCAGTACTTC
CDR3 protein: CSVKVETQYF